This T cell receptor (beta chain) was observed in a study of T cells in tuberculosis. TCRdb's table, derived via immunoSEQ multiplex PCR, lists solely in-frame clones and lacks some. The sample has under 40,000 clones; 94% are singletons. Time point in this sample: new active TB diagnosis, blood taken before or within 7 days of starting treatment. The ends lost 6 bases at V and 1 base at J; junction bases unmatched: 4. Germline CDR1 and CDR2: LNHDA and SQIVND (reference sequence). The CDR3 covers 14 residues. The chain joins TRBV19 to TRBJ2-7; 9 bases map to TRBD1. This clonotype was obtained from an adult with tuberculosis. Here the sequenced sample was PBMCs, taken at tuberculosis diagnosis. The CDR3 region has the DNA TGTGCCAGTAGGGGACAGGGCCCTTCCTACGAGCAGTACTTC. It encodes CASRGQGPSYEQYF.